The 2 T cell receptor beta chains below were found in one sample sequenced in a study of CD8 T cells in ankylosing spondylitis (TCRdb year 2017). Library preparation used 5' RACE. Sequencing was performed on an Illumina HiSeq 2500. TCRdb's own reprocessing of the public reads used fastp at Q25 and MiXCR and kept productive beta chains. Records with the same CDR3 protein are collapsed into one entry carrying the most frequent genes and DNA. This sample lists roughly 160,000 distinct CDR3 sequences; 11% were detected once. Together, the top ten hold under 35% of the sample. Material: blood, either unsorted or a sorted T cell fraction (not recorded which). Receptors were obtained from a male donor with ankylosing spondylitis or in good health (not recorded which).

This clonotype was counted ten times or more. The CDR3 region has the DNA TGTGCCAGCAGTCTCGATAGGGATGAGCAGTTCTTC. It encodes CASSLDRDEQFF. The J gene is TRBJ2-1, the V gene TRBV4-2; no firm D call. Germline CDR1 LGHNA, CDR2 YNFKEQ. The CDR3 extends over 12 amino acids. The V end was cut by 6 bases, the J end by 8 bases, with 11 bases between.

The chain employs TRBV3-1 and TRBJ1-2; D ambiguous. The V gene's germline CDR1 is LGHDT and CDR2 YNNKEL (reference sequence). This CDR3 is built from 16 residues. V gave up 0 bases and J gave up 3 bases, with 14 bases separating them. For the CDR3, the DNA is TGTGCCAGCAGCCAAGAATTGGGAGGAAGGGACTATGGCTACACCTTC. It is translated as CASSQELGGRDYGYTF.